This is a list of T cell receptor beta chains from one sample in a study of technical replicates of blood from a handful of donors. Profiled with immunoSEQ multiplex PCR; TCRdb holds only in-frame clones, not every one. The table lists about 88,000 clones, around 94% of them singletons, with approximately 0.25% in the top ten. Sequenced input: T cells isolated from PBMCs. Receptors originate from a human donor in good health. Each CDR3 is given with its conserved first and last residue. A D gene is named only where the DNA matches it firmly. Expanded clones get a size class; other rows say once, few or many, or leave the size out.

J gene	V gene	D gene	clone size	CDR3 protein	CDR3 DNA
TRBJ2-2	TRBV10-1	NA	NA	CASSYVGTGELFF	TGCGCCAGCAGCTACGTCGGGACCGGGGAGCTGTTTTTT
TRBJ2-5	TRBV5-1	TRBD2	NA	CASSFGLAGDGETQYF	TGCGCCAGCAGCTTTGGACTAGCGGGAGATGGAGAGACCCAGTACTTC
TRBJ2-7	TRBV5-1	TRBD1	NA	CASHYGQGSEQYF	TGCGCCAGCCACTACGGACAGGGAAGCGAGCAGTACTTC
TRBJ1-5	TRBV30	NA	NA	CAWSARGPQHF	TGTGCCTGGAGTGCACGAGGGCCCCAGCATTTT
TRBJ2-3	TRBV7-7	TRBD1	once	CASSATGLEDTQYF	TGTGCCAGCAGCGCGACAGGGTTGGAAGATACGCAGTATTTT
TRBJ2-1	TRBV2	NA	NA	CASSIRLEYNEQFF	TGTGCCAGCAGCATCCGATTAGAGTACAATGAGCAGTTCTTC
TRBJ2-2	TRBV6-5	TRBD1	NA	CASSRQGEAGELFF	TGTGCCAGCAGCCGACAGGGGGAGGCCGGGGAGCTGTTTTTT
TRBJ2-7	TRBV13	NA	NA	CASSLRDSYEQYF	TGTGCCAGCAGCTTACGGGACTCCTACGAGCAGTACTTC
TRBJ2-1	TRBV19	NA	NA	CASSTPGSSYNEQFF	TGTGCCAGTAGTACTCCAGGCAGCTCCTACAATGAGCAGTTCTTC
TRBJ1-1	TRBV10-2	NA	NA	CASRGLPNTEAFF	TGCGCCAGCAGGGGACTGCCGAACACTGAAGCTTTCTTT
TRBJ2-2	TRBV7-8	NA	NA	CASSFSRGELFF	TGTGCCAGCAGCTTCTCTCGCGGGGAGCTGTTTTTT
TRBJ1-4	TRBV6-5	NA	NA	CASRQGEKLFF	TGTGCCAGCAGACAGGGTGAAAAACTGTTTTTT
TRBJ1-4	TRBV18	TRBD1	few	CASSLYPTGRNEKLFF	TGTGCCAGCTCACTATACCCGACAGGGAGAAATGAAAAACTGTTTTTT
TRBJ1-4	TRBV19	NA	NA	CASSIIPRTASNEKLFF	TGTGCCAGTAGTATTATTCCTCGGACAGCCTCAAATGAAAAACTGTTTTTT
TRBJ2-7	TRBV5-4	NA	NA	CASTSRESYEQYF	TGTGCCAGTACTTCAAGGGAGAGCTACGAGCAGTACTTC
TRBJ2-3	TRBV6-1	NA	NA	CASSEGGPDTQYF	TGTGCCAGCAGTGAAGGCGGGCCAGATACGCAGTATTTT
TRBJ2-1	TRBV19	TRBD2	NA	CATSAGGNNEQFF	TGTGCCACATCAGCGGGGGGGAACAATGAGCAGTTCTTC
TRBJ1-1	TRBV5-1	NA	NA	CASSIDVTGQSKAFF	TGCGCCAGCAGCATAGACGTTACAGGGCAGTCAAAAGCTTTCTTT
TRBJ1-2	TRBV7-6	TRBD1	NA	CASSPVGTEANYGYTF	TGTGCCAGCAGCCCAGTTGGGACAGAAGCTAACTATGGCTACACCTTC
TRBJ2-7	TRBV29-1	NA	NA	CSAAQGRFYEQYF	TGCAGCGCTGCCCAGGGTAGGTTCTACGAGCAGTACTTC
TRBJ2-7	TRBV5-1	NA	NA	CASSLSPSASYEQYF	TGCGCCAGCAGCTTGAGTCCTAGCGCATCTTACGAGCAGTACTTC
TRBJ1-2	TRBV6-1	NA	once	CASSEASAGSYGYTF	TGTGCCAGCAGTGAAGCCTCGGCAGGGTCTTATGGCTACACCTTC
TRBJ1-1	TRBV7-9	NA	NA	CASNLPAGDEAFF	TGTGCCAGCAACCTACCCGCAGGGGATGAAGCTTTCTTT
TRBJ2-1	TRBV28	TRBD2	once	CASSLGGLAGFDNEQFF	TGTGCCAGCAGTTTAGGTGGACTAGCGGGATTTGACAATGAGCAGTTCTTC
TRBJ2-7	TRBV5-1	TRBD2	NA	CASSRARLAGNHEQYF	TGCGCCAGCAGCCGGGCTAGACTAGCGGGAAACCACGAGCAGTACTTC
TRBJ1-2	TRBV11-3	NA	NA	CASSLGGIYGYTF	TGTGCCAGCAGCTTAGGCGGAATCTATGGCTACACCTTC
TRBJ1-6	TRBV7-2	NA	NA	CASSAAYSPLHF	TGTGCCAGCAGCGCGGCTTATTCACCCCTCCACTTT
TRBJ1-2	TRBV6-5	NA	NA	CATRQASNYGYTF	TGTGCCACCCGACAGGCGAGCAACTATGGCTACACCTTC
TRBJ1-2	TRBV6-5	TRBD1	NA	CASSYSTGLGGYTF	TGTGCCAGCAGTTACTCGACAGGGCTGGGGGGCTACACCTTC
TRBJ2-7	TRBV9	NA	NA	CASSPQVSSYEQYF	TGTGCCAGCAGCCCTCAGGTTTCATCCTACGAGCAGTACTTC
TRBJ1-2	TRBV6-1	NA	NA	CASSEDYRVANYGYTF	TGTGCCAGCAGTGAAGATTACAGGGTAGCCAACTATGGCTACACCTTC
TRBJ2-2	TRBV5-1	TRBD2	NA	CASSLEIAGYTGELFF	TGCGCCAGCAGCTTGGAAATAGCGGGGTACACCGGGGAGCTGTTTTTT
TRBJ1-6	TRBV6-6	NA	NA	CASNPGTLHSPLHF	TGTGCCAGCAATCCCGGGACACTCCATTCACCCCTCCACTTT
TRBJ1-4	TRBV5-1	TRBD1	NA	CASSLGTGGSNEKLFF	TGCGCCAGCAGCCTTGGGACAGGGGGATCAAATGAAAAACTGTTTTTT
TRBJ1-1	TRBV6-1	NA	once	CASSERRGAFF	TGTGCCAGCAGTGAGAGAAGAGGAGCTTTCTTT
TRBJ1-1	TRBV23-1	NA	NA	CASSLALMGDTEAFF	TGCGCCAGCAGTCTAGCCCTAATGGGAGACACTGAAGCTTTCTTT
TRBJ1-1	TRBV5-4	NA	NA	CASGGEGPQDRWNTEAFF	TGTGCCAGCGGGGGGGAGGGGCCTCAAGACAGATGGAACACTGAAGCTTTCTTT
TRBJ1-1	TRBV15	NA	NA	CATSLVPGLRNTEAFF	TGTGCCACCAGCCTAGTACCGGGACTTAGGAACACTGAAGCTTTCTTT
TRBJ2-7	TRBV14	NA	once	CASSQEWRWEAYEQYF	TGTGCCAGCAGCCAAGAGTGGAGGTGGGAGGCCTACGAGCAGTACTTC
TRBJ1-5	TRBV2	NA	NA	CASSAGSNQPQHF	TGTGCCAGCAGTGCAGGGTCAAATCAGCCCCAGCATTTT
TRBJ2-7	TRBV5-1	TRBD1	NA	CASSLQGDEQYF	TGCGCCAGCAGCTTGCAGGGGGACGAGCAGTACTTC
TRBJ2-1	TRBV9	NA	NA	CASSGGVRGSYNEQFF	TGTGCCAGCAGCGGGGGGGTTCGGGGCTCCTACAATGAGCAGTTCTTC
TRBJ2-7	TRBV27	TRBD1	NA	CASKIRQGTYEQYF	TGTGCCAGCAAGATAAGACAGGGAACCTACGAGCAGTACTTC
TRBJ2-7	TRBV28	TRBD1	NA	CASSLRDRAYEQYF	TGTGCCAGCAGTTTGAGGGACAGGGCCTACGAGCAGTACTTC
TRBJ2-2	TRBV4-1	NA	NA	CASSQESAGNTGELFF	TGCGCCAGCAGCCAAGAATCCGCAGGGAACACCGGGGAGCTGTTTTTT
TRBJ1-1	TRBV28	NA	once	CASNRGPATEAFF	TGTGCCAGCAATAGGGGCCCCGCCACTGAAGCTTTCTTT
TRBJ1-2	TRBV6-5	TRBD1	NA	CASSYSMQGANYGYTF	TGTGCCAGCAGTTACTCGATGCAGGGGGCTAACTATGGCTACACCTTC
TRBJ2-7	TRBV28	TRBD2	NA	CASSLISSGSYEQYF	TGTGCCAGCAGTTTGATTTCTAGCGGGAGCTACGAGCAGTACTTC
TRBJ2-7	TRBV19	TRBD1	NA	CASSTWDSNYEQYF	TGTGCCAGTAGTACCTGGGACAGCAACTACGAGCAGTACTTC
TRBJ2-7	TRBV10-1	NA	NA	CASSESRRGGYYEQYF	TGCGCCAGCAGTGAGTCGAGGAGGGGCGGCTACTACGAGCAGTACTTC
TRBJ1-6	TRBV12-5	NA	NA	CASGLPRWGEISYNSPLHF	TGTGCTAGTGGTTTGCCTCGGTGGGGGGAAATCTCCTATAATTCACCCCTCCACTTT
TRBJ2-1	TRBV28	TRBD2	once	CASSELAGGGNEQFF	TGTGCCAGCAGTGAACTAGCGGGAGGAGGTAATGAGCAGTTCTTC
TRBJ1-2	TRBV29-1	NA	NA	CSVQEDGQLYGYTF	TGCAGCGTCCAGGAGGATGGACAGCTCTATGGCTACACCTTC